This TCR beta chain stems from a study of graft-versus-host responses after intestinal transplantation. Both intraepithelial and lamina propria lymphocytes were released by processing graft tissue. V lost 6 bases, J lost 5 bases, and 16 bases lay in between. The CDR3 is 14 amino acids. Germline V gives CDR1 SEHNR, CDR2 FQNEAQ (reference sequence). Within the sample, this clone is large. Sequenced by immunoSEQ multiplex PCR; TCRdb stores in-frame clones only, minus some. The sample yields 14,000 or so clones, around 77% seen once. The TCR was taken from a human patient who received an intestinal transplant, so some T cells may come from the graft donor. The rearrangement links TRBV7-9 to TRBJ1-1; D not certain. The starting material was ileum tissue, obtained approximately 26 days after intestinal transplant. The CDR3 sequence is CASSSNSRWTEAFF. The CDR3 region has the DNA TGTGCCAGCAGTTCTAATTCCCGGTGGACTGAAGCTTTCTTT.